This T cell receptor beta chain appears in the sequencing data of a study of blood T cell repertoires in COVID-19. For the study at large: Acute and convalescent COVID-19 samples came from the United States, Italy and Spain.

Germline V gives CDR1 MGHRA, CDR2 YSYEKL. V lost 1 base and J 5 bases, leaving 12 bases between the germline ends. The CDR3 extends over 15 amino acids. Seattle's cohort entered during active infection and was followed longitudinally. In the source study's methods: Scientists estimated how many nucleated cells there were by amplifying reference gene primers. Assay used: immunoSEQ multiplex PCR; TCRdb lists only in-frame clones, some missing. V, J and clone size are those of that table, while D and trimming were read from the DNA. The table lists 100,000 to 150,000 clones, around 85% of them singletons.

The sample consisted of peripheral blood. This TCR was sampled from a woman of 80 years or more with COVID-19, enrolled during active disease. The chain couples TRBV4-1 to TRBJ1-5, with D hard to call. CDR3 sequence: CASSQVSQADQPQHF. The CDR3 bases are TGCGCCAGCAGCCAAGTAAGCCAAGCCGATCAGCCCCAGCATTTT.